This T cell receptor beta chain was observed in a study of blood T cell repertoires in COVID-19. Study-wide background: Donors in the United States, Italy and Spain gave samples during acute or convalescent COVID-19.

Here immunoSEQ multiplex PCR was the method, and the copy in TCRdb shows in-frame clones only, minus some. The table records around 190,000 clones, roughly nine tenths of them present only once. Sequencing used peripheral blood. This receptor was identified in a man younger than 45 with acute or convalescent COVID-19.

The CDR3 is CASSVGATTNEKLFF. For the CDR3, the DNA is TGTGCCAGCTCAGTAGGGGCCACAACTAATGAAAAACTGTTTTTT. The chain carries TRBV5-4 and TRBJ1-4, with D possibly TRBD1 on 5 matching bases. Germline lookup yields CDR1 SGHNT and CDR2 YYREEE (reference sequence). The CDR3 has 15 residues. The V and J ends lost 7 bases and 0 bases respectively, with 13 bases between them.